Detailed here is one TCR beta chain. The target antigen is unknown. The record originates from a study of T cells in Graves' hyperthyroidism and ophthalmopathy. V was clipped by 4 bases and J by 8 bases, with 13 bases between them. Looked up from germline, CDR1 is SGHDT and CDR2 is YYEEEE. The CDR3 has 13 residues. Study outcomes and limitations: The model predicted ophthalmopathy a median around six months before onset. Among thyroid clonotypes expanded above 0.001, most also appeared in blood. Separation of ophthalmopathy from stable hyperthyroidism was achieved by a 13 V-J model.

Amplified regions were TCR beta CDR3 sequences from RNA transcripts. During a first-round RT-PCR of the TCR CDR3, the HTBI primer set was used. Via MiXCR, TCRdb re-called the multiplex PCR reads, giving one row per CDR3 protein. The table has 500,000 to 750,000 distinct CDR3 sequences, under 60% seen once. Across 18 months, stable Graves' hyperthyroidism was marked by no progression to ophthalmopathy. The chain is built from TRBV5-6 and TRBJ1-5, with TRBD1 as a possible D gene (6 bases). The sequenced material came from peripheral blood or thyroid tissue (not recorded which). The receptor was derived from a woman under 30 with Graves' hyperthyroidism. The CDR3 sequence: CASSPGGGEPQHF. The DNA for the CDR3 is TGTGCCAGCAGCCCCGGGGGGGGCGAGCCCCAGCATTTT.